The rows below give T cell receptor beta chains drawn from one sample of a study of T cells after yellow fever vaccination. TCRdb re-derived calls from the 5' RACE reads in MiXCR, one entry per CDR3 protein. The sample includes 200,000 to 300,000 distinct CDR3 sequences, 3.6% of them seen just once. The specimen was PBMCs, collected 15 days after the yellow fever booster vaccination. The receptors shown here come from a man younger than 30 who received the YFV17D yellow fever vaccine. Each CDR3 is given with its conserved first and last residue. D genes are given only for firm matches. Size is stated as once, few or many counts, or a class when the clone is expanded.

V: TRBV9
D: -
J: TRBJ2-3
size: many
DNA: TGTGCCAGCAGCCTTAACGAGGATACGCAGTATTTT
CDR3: CASSLNEDTQYF

V: TRBV19
D: -
J: TRBJ2-2
size: many
DNA: TGTGCCAGTAGCCGAGGGGCACGGAACACCGGGGAGCTGTTTTTT
CDR3: CASSRGARNTGELFF

V: TRBV7-9
D: TRBD2
J: TRBJ2-4
size: many
DNA: TGTGCCAGCAGCTCCCCCGGCAAGGGAGCGGGGAAAAACATTCAGTACTTC
CDR3: CASSSPGKGAGKNIQYF

V: TRBV24-1
D: TRBD1
J: TRBJ1-1
size: many
DNA: TGTGCCACCAGTGGCTCGGGACAGCTCACTGAAGCTTTCTTT
CDR3: CATSGSGQLTEAFF

V: TRBV18
D: -
J: TRBJ1-4
size: many
DNA: TGTGCCAGCTCACCAAATGAAAAACTGTTTTTT
CDR3: CASSPNEKLFF

V: TRBV12-3/TRBV12-4
D: -
J: TRBJ1-2
size: many
DNA: TGTGCCAGCACCAGGGACGTAAGCGGCTACACCTTC
CDR3: CASTRDVSGYTF

V: TRBV5-1
D: -
J: TRBJ2-7
size: many
DNA: TGCGCCAGCGCAGCAGGGAATTACGAGCAGTACTTC
CDR3: CASAAGNYEQYF

V: TRBV5-5
D: -
J: TRBJ1-2
size: many
DNA: TGTGCCAGCAGCTCCGACAATGACTATGGCTACACCTTC
CDR3: CASSSDNDYGYTF

V: TRBV5-1
D: -
J: TRBJ2-7
size: many
DNA: TGCGCCAGCAGCTACGGACAATCCTACGAGCAGTACTTC
CDR3: CASSYGQSYEQYF

V: TRBV6-5
D: -
J: TRBJ1-1
size: many
DNA: TGTGCCAGCCGACGATTGGACAGTTCTGATCTGGCTTTCTTT
CDR3: CASRRLDSSDLAFF

V: TRBV20-1
D: TRBD1
J: TRBJ1-1
size: many
DNA: TGCAGTGCTAGAGGCCAGGGGGCGATGGGATTAGACACTGAAGCTTTCTTT
CDR3: CSARGQGAMGLDTEAFF

V: TRBV19
D: -
J: TRBJ1-1
size: many
DNA: TGTGCCGGACGGAAGGGACGTGAAGCTTTCTTT
CDR3: CAGRKGREAFF